This T cell receptor beta chain was obtained from a study of T cell repertoires in cytomegalovirus infection. In the study overall: Shared public TCR beta signatures pointed to both CMV infection and a matching HLA type. Study-wide points: Using cumulative public TCR beta family frequency, the authors identified those who carried CMV together with the relevant HLA.

A remark on this clonotype: Its antigen is currently unknown.

TCRdb used MiXCR to reprocess the reads, holding one entry per CDR3 protein. The table has about 280,000 distinct CDR3 sequences, less than 25% seen once. This CDR3 is built from 12 residues. The germline gives CDR1 SGHTA, CDR2 FQGNSA. J was trimmed by 4 bases and V by 5 bases; bases with no gene match: 2. The origin of this receptor is a human donor in good health (CMV status not recorded). Some clones in this sample may be carry-over from other donors' samples. The sample in question was cultured PBMCs, obtained from culture after CMV antigen stimulation. V usage is TRBV7-2 and J usage is TRBJ2-7; 7 positions match TRBD2. DNA of the CDR3: TGTGCCAGCAGCACGGGACTATACGAGCAGTACTTC. Its protein product is CASSTGLYEQYF.